This T cell receptor beta chain was obtained from a study of T cell responses to AZD1222 COVID-19 vaccine. The length of the CDR3 is 14 residues. Using immunoSEQ multiplex PCR, the repertoire was profiled, and TCRdb retains in-frame clones only, with some absent. The profile shows about 200,000 clones, 90% to 95% of them singletons. Findings and limits, study-wide: Unmutated variant regions are reportedly targeted by nearly half of spike-specific TCRs. Clonal diversity was possibly underestimated, and white British individuals and females predominated among donors. Mapped onto spike, vaccine-associated CD4 TCRs spanned it and were dominant at 160-218 and 743-854.

As for this clone: Its matching antigen is unknown.

The receptor's source is an adult who received the MenACWY meningococcal vaccine as a control. The chain joins TRBV21-1 to TRBJ2-7; the tabulated D call, TRBD1, remains unverified against the DNA. TRBV21-1 is a recognized pseudogene. This specimen consisted of peripheral blood, obtained 28 days after the second dose of the MenACWY control vaccine. This chain's CDR3 is CASSARTAPDEQYF. DNA of the CDR3: TGTGCCAGCAGCGCTCGGACAGCGCCGGACGAGCAGTACTTC.